The T cell receptor (beta chain) described here comes from a study of vaccination and CD4 T cells after COVID-19. Overall study: Taking of post-vaccine samples occurred a median approximately 72 days after dose two (range 14 to 241). Control cultures, each given a CEFX pool, an HIV-1 Nef pool, or no peptide, were included.

For this clonotype: Its antigen remains unknown.

CDR3 length: 15 amino acids. V was shortened by 6 bases and J by 2 bases, with 13 bases between the two germline ends. Germline loops: CDR1 LNHNV, CDR2 YYDKDF (reference sequence). Regarding treatment: approximately 10-day PBMC culture with coronavirus spike peptide pools or control peptides (ViraFEST assay). At the Johns Hopkins FTIC core, DNA taken from cultured CD4+ T cells was sequenced by way of the Oncomine TCR Beta short-read assay. TCRdb re-derived calls from the PCR reads in MiXCR, one entry per CDR3 protein. Of about 23,000 distinct CDR3 sequences detected, around two thirds appear once; the ten largest clones hold less than 25%.

The chain has TRBV15 and TRBJ2-2, with D perhaps matching TRBD2 (6 bases). The specimen comprised CD4+ T cells from blood, cultured in vitro, sampled after SARS-CoV-2 vaccination. This sequence was found in a human donor who received a COVID-19 vaccine. The CDR3 DNA is TGTGCCACCAGTCGGGGACTGCGAAACACCGGGGAGCTGTTTTTT. Translated, it gives CATSRGLRNTGELFF.